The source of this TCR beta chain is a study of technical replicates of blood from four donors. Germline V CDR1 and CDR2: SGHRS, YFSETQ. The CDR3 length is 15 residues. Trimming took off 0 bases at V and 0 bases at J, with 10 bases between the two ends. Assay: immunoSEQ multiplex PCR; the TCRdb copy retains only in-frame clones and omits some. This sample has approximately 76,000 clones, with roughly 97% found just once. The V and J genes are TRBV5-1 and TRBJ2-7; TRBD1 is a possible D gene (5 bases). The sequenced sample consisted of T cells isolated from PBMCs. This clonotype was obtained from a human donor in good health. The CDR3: CASSLAGQTSYEQYF. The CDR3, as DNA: TGCGCCAGCAGCTTGGCCGGACAAACCTCCTACGAGCAGTACTTC.